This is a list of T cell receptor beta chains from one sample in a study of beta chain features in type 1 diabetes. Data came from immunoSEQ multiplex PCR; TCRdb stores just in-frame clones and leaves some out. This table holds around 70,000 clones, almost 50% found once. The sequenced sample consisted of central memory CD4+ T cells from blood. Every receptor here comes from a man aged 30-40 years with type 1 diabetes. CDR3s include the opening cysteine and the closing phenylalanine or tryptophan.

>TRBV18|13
CASSPSRDTEAFF
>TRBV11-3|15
CASSLFNREGDTQYF
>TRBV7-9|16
CASSPGSTSGANVLTF
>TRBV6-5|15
CASSTFSGSSYEQYF
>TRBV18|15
CASSQGTARQETQYF
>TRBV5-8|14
CASSFEGLNSPLHF
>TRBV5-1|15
CASSFPQGKETEAFF
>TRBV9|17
CASSVGSAGVLGETQYF
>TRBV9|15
CASSSRTGGVEKLFF
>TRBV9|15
CASSPGGTSGNTIYF
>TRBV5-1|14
CASSPGQGYETQYF
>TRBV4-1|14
CASSQQRLSEKLFF
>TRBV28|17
CASSLPRTAGRPDTQYF
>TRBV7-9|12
CASSIFSYEQYF
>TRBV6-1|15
CASSGHPSSYNEQFF
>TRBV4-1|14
CASSPGGGLNIQYF
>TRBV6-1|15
CASRRQGTSNQPQHF
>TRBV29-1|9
CSVGGLFTF
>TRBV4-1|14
CASSLRDSRETQYF
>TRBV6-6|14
CASRTGDGGNTIYF
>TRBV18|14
CASTMTGFDTEAFF
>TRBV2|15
CASSSTGTDGEKLFF
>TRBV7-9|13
CASSLGLGNEQFF
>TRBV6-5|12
CAARGVWSEQYF
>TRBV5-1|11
CASGGEETQYF
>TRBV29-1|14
CSVRRQGLNTEAFF
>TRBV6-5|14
CASSYRDSRDEQFF
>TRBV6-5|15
CASKGGRGPTYEQYF
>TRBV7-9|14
CASSLGEGGNIQYF
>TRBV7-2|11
CASTYTDTQYF
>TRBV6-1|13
CASSDGAFLPLHF
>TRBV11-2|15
CASSLDRVPLSYQFF
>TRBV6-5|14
CASSRPTGSYGYTF
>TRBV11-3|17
CASSLGTSGRARYTQYF
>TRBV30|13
CAWSASGNTEAFF
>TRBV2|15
CASRKTGTAGNTIYF
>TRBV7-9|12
CASRPNTDTQYF
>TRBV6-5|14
CASSRRGPQETQYF
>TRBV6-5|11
CASSQGNTIYF
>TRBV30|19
CAWSVPGEGGGSGRETQYF
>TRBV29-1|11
CSVAGSYEQYF
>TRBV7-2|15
CASSERQGVGNEQFF
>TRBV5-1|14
CASSSGQGPFEQYF
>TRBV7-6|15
CASSPRPENTGELFF
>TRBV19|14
CASGTSGRYNEQFF
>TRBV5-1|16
CASSLSLAGGGDTQYF
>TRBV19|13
CASRGQANQPQHF
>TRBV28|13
CASSLEPNYGYTF
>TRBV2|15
CASSPRQGARQPQHF
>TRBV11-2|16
CASSLTVLGSGDTQYF
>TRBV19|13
CASSGAGTDTQYF
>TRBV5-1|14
CASSLVDGGGEQYF
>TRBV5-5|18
CASSLSSGGTGAFSTQYF
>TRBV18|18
CASSPNPTTPVSTDTQYF
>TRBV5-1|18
CASSFRSRTSGGKREQFF